The 5 T cell receptor beta chains presented below share a single source sample, sequenced in a study of cytomegalovirus exposure and HLA in healthy donors. The PCR made use of 60 Vbeta and 13 Jbeta primers. Sequenced by immunoSEQ multiplex PCR; TCRdb stores in-frame clones only, minus some. This sample has fewer than 250,000 clones, with 78% found just once. Sample: PBMCs. The receptor set was obtained from a woman aged 25 to 45 in good health and CMV-seropositive.

Written as DNA, the CDR3 is TGCAGCGCTCACCGGGGGGGGGCTGACACTGAAGCTTTCTTT. It yields the protein CSAHRGGADTEAFF. The V gene is TRBV29-1, the J gene TRBJ1-1, with D possibly TRBD1 on 6 matching bases. CDR1 is SQVTM and CDR2 is ANQGSEA in the germline V gene. Trimming left V 7 bases short and J 3 bases short, with 18 bases between. The CDR3 contains 14 residues.

The chain combines TRBV5-5 with TRBJ1-4; 7 bases are a match to TRBD1. The CDR3 has 14 amino acids. J gave up 3 bases and V 4 bases, and 3 bases lay outside the gene matches. Germline V gene sequence: CDR1 SGHKS, CDR2 YYEKEE (reference sequence). CDR3 in amino acids: CASSRTGPNEKLFF. The DNA for the CDR3 is TGTGCCAGCAGCAGGACAGGTCCTAATGAAAAACTGTTTTTT.

The rearrangement uses TRBV6-6 and TRBJ2-1; 8 positions match TRBD2. The CDR3 runs 14 residues. Unmatched junction bases numbered 5, after V lost 10 bases and J lost 0 bases. From germline, CDR1 is MNHNY and CDR2 SVGAGI (reference sequence). The CDR3 region has the DNA TGTGCCACCCGGGGGGGGAGCTCCTACAATGAGCAGTTCTTC. This translates into CATRGGSSYNEQFF.

For this clone: A junction boundary mismatches the germline segment, possibly from a read error. This specimen includes other DNA sequences encoding the same CDR3. The chain combines TRBV19 with TRBJ1-2; TRBD1 agrees at 7 bases. Germline lookup yields CDR1 LNHDA and CDR2 SQIVND (reference sequence). The CDR3 extends over 14 amino acids. CDR3 in amino acids: CASREKQGFGGYTF. In nucleotides, the CDR3 is TGCGCCAGTAGAGAAAAACAGGGGTTTGGCGGCTACACCTTC.

V is TRBV7-2 and J is TRBJ1-4; D is uncertain. Germline lookup yields CDR1 SGHTA and CDR2 FQGNSA. Trimming removed 5 bases at V and 8 bases at J, with 9 bases between. The CDR3 is 12 residues long. This CDR3 is CASSLVREKLFF. The CDR3 coding sequence is TGTGCCAGCAGCCTCGTTCGGGAAAAACTGTTTTTT.